A selection of T cell receptor beta chains follows, all from one sample in a study of cytomegalovirus exposure and HLA in healthy donors. The protocol was immunoSEQ multiplex PCR, while the TCRdb copy is restricted to in-frame clones and leaves out a portion. Seen here are about 130,000 clones, 89% observed once, and the top ten hold over 9%. The sample comprised PBMCs. Receptors were obtained from a woman between 18 and 29 years old in good health and CMV-seropositive. CDR3s include the opening cysteine and the closing phenylalanine or tryptophan. A D gene is named only where the DNA matches it firmly. The size entry is marked missing in some rows and otherwise reads once, few, many or a size class.

size,V,D,J,DNA,CDR3
.,TRBV7-8,TRBD1,TRBJ2-7,TGTGCCAGCAGCTCCAACAGGGGGGCTTACGAGCAGTACTTC,CASSSNRGAYEQYF
once,TRBV4-1,.,TRBJ2-7,TGCGCCAGCAGCCGCATTACAGGGCCCCAGGGCGAGCAGTACTTC,CASSRITGPQGEQYF
.,TRBV4-2,TRBD1,TRBJ1-3,TGTGCCAGCAGCCAACAAGACAGGGGGAGATCTGGAAACACCATATATTTT,CASSQQDRGRSGNTIYF
once,TRBV4-3,.,TRBJ2-5,TGCGCCAGCAGCCCTCGACTACAAGAGACCCAGTACTTC,CASSPRLQETQYF
.,TRBV18,.,TRBJ2-2,TGTGCCAGCTCACCGGTCAGGGACACCGGGGAGCTGTTTTTT,CASSPVRDTGELFF
.,TRBV4-1,.,TRBJ2-1,TGCGCCAGCAGCCTCGAGGGCGGGGTCCCCTACAATGAGCAGTTCTTC,CASSLEGGVPYNEQFF
.,TRBV5-1,.,TRBJ1-1,TGCGCCAGCAGCTACGGGGGGAACACTGAAGCTTTCTTT,CASSYGGNTEAFF
few,TRBV30,.,TRBJ2-3,TGTGCCTGGAAGGTGGGCAGGGGCACAGATACGCAGTATTTT,CAWKVGRGTDTQYF
.,TRBV9,.,TRBJ2-5,TGTGCCAGCAGCGTTGCAGGGACTCAAGAGACCCAGTACTTC,CASSVAGTQETQYF
once,TRBV15,TRBD1,TRBJ1-2,TGTGCCACCAGCAGAGCCGCCGATGGGACAGGGGAAGGCTACACCTTC,CATSRAADGTGEGYTF
.,TRBV5-4,.,TRBJ2-7,TGTGCCAGCAGCTTGCTAGGGGTAAGCTACGAGCAGTACTTC,CASSLLGVSYEQYF
.,TRBV9,.,TRBJ2-5,TGTGCCAGCAGCGTAGGAGGGGGCCAAGAGACCCAGTACTTC,CASSVGGGQETQYF
.,TRBV5-1,TRBD2,TRBJ2-2,TGCGCCAGCAGCTTGGCGGGGGGGAACACCGGGGAGCTGTTTTTT,CASSLAGGNTGELFF
.,TRBV5-1,.,TRBJ2-3,TGCGCCAGCAGCTTGGCCTCCAGGGGCGACACAGATACGCAGTATTTT,CASSLASRGDTDTQYF
.,TRBV2,TRBD1,TRBJ2-5,TGTGCCAGCAGAGCGGACAGGGGGGAGACCCAGTACTTC,CASRADRGETQYF
.,TRBV10-1,.,TRBJ2-7,TGCGCCCCCCACTGGAGGGGTCTCTACGAGCAGTACTTC,CAPHWRGLYEQYF
few,TRBV5-6,TRBD1,TRBJ1-1,TGTGCCAGCAGCAAGTGGGACAGGGGGGACTCTGAAGCTTTCTTT,CASSKWDRGDSEAFF
.,TRBV27,.,TRBJ1-6,TGTGCCAGCAGTTTCCGCAAACAGGAGTTTAGTTCACCCCTCCACTTT,CASSFRKQEFSSPLHF
.,TRBV28,TRBD2,TRBJ2-6,TGTGCCAGCAGAACCCCGGGGACTAGCGGGGGTTCTGGGGCCAACGTCCTGACTTTC,CASRTPGTSGGSGANVLTF
.,TRBV2,TRBD1,TRBJ2-1,TGTGCCAGCAGTGTCCGGGACAGCCTACCCAATGAGCAGTTCTTC,CASSVRDSLPNEQFF
once,TRBV11-2,TRBD2,TRBJ2-5,TGTGCCAGCAGCTTAGATGTCAGGGCAGCGGGGCGGTCGGAGACCCAGTACTTC,CASSLDVRAAGRSETQYF
.,TRBV27,TRBD1,TRBJ2-2,TGTGCCAGCACAACAGGGGCGAGTTTCACCGGGGAGCTGTTTTTT,CASTTGASFTGELFF
.,TRBV5-1,.,TRBJ2-1,TGCGCCAGCAGCACAGACCACAATGAGCAGTTCTTC,CASSTDHNEQFF
few,TRBV4-1,.,TRBJ2-3,TGCGCCAGCAGCCGACTAGTAAACACAGATACGCAGTATTTT,CASSRLVNTDTQYF
once,TRBV6-1,TRBD1,TRBJ1-5,TGTGCCAGCAGTCCAGAAGGGGGCTGGAATCAGCCCCAGCATTTT,CASSPEGGWNQPQHF
.,TRBV6-5,.,TRBJ1-4,TGTGCCAGCAGTTACAAGGATGACGGGGAAAAACTGTTTTTT,CASSYKDDGEKLFF
.,TRBV7-6,TRBD2,TRBJ2-7,TGTGCCAGCAGCTTAGATCCGGGGGGGCCCTACGAGCAGTACTTC,CASSLDPGGPYEQYF
once,TRBV5-1,.,TRBJ1-1,TGCGCCAGCAGCTTGACAGGCATGAACACTGAAGCTTTCTTT,CASSLTGMNTEAFF
.,TRBV19,TRBD1,TRBJ2-7,TGTGCCAGTAGTTCCGTCGGACAGGGGGCTTACGAGCAGTACTTC,CASSSVGQGAYEQYF
.,TRBV5-1,.,TRBJ1-3,TGCGCCAGCAGCTGGGACCCGGACAGATCCTCTGGAAACACCATATATTTT,CASSWDPDRSSGNTIYF
.,TRBV7-9,TRBD1,TRBJ1-2,TGTGCCAGCAGCTCACGGGACAGGGAATACTACACCTTC,CASSSRDREYYTF
.,TRBV7-7,.,TRBJ2-1,TGTGCCAGCAGCTTAGCCGGGACCTACAATGAGCAGTTCTTC,CASSLAGTYNEQFF
.,TRBV28,.,TRBJ1-1,TGTGCCAGCATCGTAGGGGGGAACACTGAAGCTTTCTTT,CASIVGGNTEAFF